Presented here are 28 T cell receptor beta chains from one specimen sequenced in a study of blood T cell repertoires in COVID-19 (dated by TCRdb to the early 2020s). The library was made by the immunoSEQ multiplex PCR assay. Sourced from immuneACCESS, this table was stored by TCRdb with only in-frame sequences that have V and J called. A share of the clones is absent; for the studies checked, an unresolved V gene accounts for under half, and the remainder has no known explanation. The sample yields about 380,000 clones; 80% to 90% were counted once. Around 1.2% of the sample belongs to the ten largest clones. Sequenced: peripheral blood. These receptor sequences come from a man in his forties with acute or convalescent COVID-19.

The CDR3 DNA sequence: TGTGCCAGCAGTTTTCTGCGGGGCACAGATACGCAGTATTTT. Translated, it gives CASSFLRGTDTQYF. The chain recombines TRBV28 with TRBJ2-3, with D perhaps TRBD2 (5 bases). Per the germline V gene, CDR1 is MDHEN and CDR2 is SYDVKM. Trimming removed 3 bases at V and 1 base at J, with 8 bases between. This CDR3 comprises 14 residues.

V gene TRBV10-2 combines with J gene TRBJ1-4; 9 nucleotides match TRBD1. This CDR3 has 15 residues. J was trimmed by 8 bases and V by 3 bases; bases with no gene match: 7. Germline CDR1 and CDR2: WSHSY and SAAADI. The CDR3 is CASSDQDRGGEKLFF. The CDR3 DNA reads as TGCGCCAGCAGTGATCAAGACAGGGGGGGGGAAAAACTGTTTTTT.

The chain links TRBV11-2 to TRBJ1-5; D unresolved. Trimming stripped 1 base from V and 2 bases from J, with 6 bases between. In germline, CDR1 is SGHAT, CDR2 FQNNGV. This CDR3 is 14 amino acids long. The CDR3 sequence: CASSLGGGNQPQHF. For the CDR3, the DNA is TGTGCCAGCAGCTTAGGCGGGGGCAATCAGCCCCAGCATTTT.

The rearrangement joins TRBV19 to TRBJ1-1; the D gene is possibly TRBD1 (6 bases). CDR3 length: 14 amino acids. With 2 bases removed from V and 7 bases from J, the gap between germline ends came to 14 bases. Germline V CDR1 and CDR2: LNHDA, SQIVND (reference sequence). DNA for the CDR3: TGTGCCAGTAGTATAAGCATGGGGGCGGGTGAAGCTTTCTTT. Protein sequence: CASSISMGAGEAFF.

V is TRBV7-2 and J is TRBJ2-1, with D unresolved. Germline CDR1 SGHTA, CDR2 FQGNSA. The length of the CDR3 is 11 residues. Trimming cost V 3 bases and J 8 bases, with 5 bases left between them. CDR3 DNA sequence: TGTGCCAGCAGCTTCACTTATGAGCAGTTCTTC. It specifies CASSFTYEQFF.

CDR3 sequence (DNA): TGTGCCACCAGCAGAGATGGTGGGGGGAGGACTGAAGCTTTCTTT. This encodes CATSRDGGGRTEAFF. V usage is TRBV15 and J usage is TRBJ1-1; D might be TRBD1 (5 bases). This CDR3 has 15 residues. The germline gives CDR1 LNHNV, CDR2 YYDKDF (reference sequence). The V and J ends lost 0 bases and 5 bases respectively, with 13 bases between them.

This chain connects TRBV5-6 to TRBJ1-2; the D gene is possibly TRBD1 (6 bases). Germline V gene lookup returns CDR1 SGHDT and CDR2 YYEEEE. V lost 6 bases and J lost 5, with 8 bases in between. The CDR3 is 11 residues long. The CDR3 DNA reads as TGTGCCAGCACCCAGGGGTATGGCTACACCTTC. Protein sequence: CASTQGYGYTF.

The V gene is TRBV28, the J gene TRBJ2-5; 7 nucleotides agree with TRBD2. The CDR3 spans 16 residues. The germline V gene has CDR1 MDHEN and CDR2 SYDVKM. Trimming at V came to 5 bases and at J to 5 bases, leaving 14 bases not matched to a gene. The CDR3 protein is CASSPGGTGGMETQYF. The CDR3, as DNA: TGTGCCAGCAGTCCCGGGGGGACTGGGGGAATGGAGACCCAGTACTTC.

This chain uses TRBV28 with TRBJ1-1, with 7 positions matching TRBD1. The CDR3 runs 16 residues. Trimming removed 6 bases from V and 5 bases from J; junction bases left unmatched: 15. CDR1 MDHEN and CDR2 SYDVKM come from the germline V gene. Here the CDR3 DNA reads TGTGCCAGCAGGAAGACAGAGGGCTACAGGGGTACTGAAGCTTTCTTT. Protein product: CASRKTEGYRGTEAFF. The variable domain in full, with the rest retrieved from reference TRBV28 and TRBJ1-1, is DVKVTQSSRYLVKRTGEKVFLECVQDMDHENMFWYRQDPGLGLRLIYFSYDVKMKEKGDIPEGYSVSREKKERFSLILESASTNQTSMYLCASRKTEGYRGTEAFFGQGTRLTVV.

This chain uses TRBV4-1 with TRBJ2-1; 7 bases match TRBD2. Germline values: CDR1 MGHRA, CDR2 YSYEKL. CDR3 length: 15 residues. V lost 5 bases, J lost 2 bases, and 6 bases stayed unmatched. CDR3 sequence (DNA): TGCGCCAGCAGCGACCGACTAGCAGCCTACAATGAGCAGTTCTTC. Translating gives CASSDRLAAYNEQFF.

V usage is TRBV9 and J usage is TRBJ1-3; D is perhaps TRBD1 (6 bases). CDR1 SGDLS and CDR2 YYNGEE come from the germline V gene. Trimming took 0 bases from V and 7 from J, leaving 11 bases between them. The CDR3 runs 14 residues. CDR3 sequence (DNA): TGTGCCAGCAGCGTAGGGGTGGGGGCGAACACCATATATTTT. This gives the protein CASSVGVGANTIYF.

This chain joins TRBV7-8 and TRBJ1-5; 7 positions agree with TRBD1. The CDR3 extends over 14 amino acids. After removal of 3 bases from V and 6 bases from J, the junction contained 5 bases not matched to a gene. CDR1 is SGHVS, CDR2 FQNEAQ, per germline. CDR3 DNA sequence: TGTGCCAGCAGCTTTGGGACAGACCTTCAGCCCCAGCATTTT. Translating it yields CASSFGTDLQPQHF.

The chain recombines TRBV4-3 with TRBJ2-3; 9 nucleotides line up with TRBD2. V shed 4 bases and J 5 bases; nucleotides not matched to a gene: 7. CDR1 is LGHNA and CDR2 is YSLEER in the germline V gene. The CDR3 loop spans 15 amino acids. The CDR3 reads CASSPGSGGGDTQYF. DNA for the CDR3: TGCGCCAGCAGCCCGGGTAGCGGGGGAGGAGATACGCAGTATTTT.

As for this clone: Different DNA sequences within this sample yield the same CDR3. The gene calls are TRBV12-3 or TRBV12-4 and TRBJ2-7; tentative D call: TRBD2 (6 bases). The CDR3 runs to 13 residues. Deletions cut 3 bases from V and 4 bases from J, with 10 bases between. CDR3 bases: TGTGCCAGCAGTTTCGGGACTCCTTACGAGCAGTACTTC. This translates into CASSFGTPYEQYF.

The chain is built from TRBV6-5 and TRBJ1-3; 7 bases align to TRBD1. The CDR3 sequence is 13 residues long. CDR1 and CDR2 from the germline V gene are MNHEY and SVGAGI. Unmatched junction bases numbered 5, after V lost 10 bases and J lost 2 bases. The CDR3 sequence is CATSDRAGNTIYF. The CDR3 bases are TGTGCCACCTCCGACAGGGCTGGAAACACCATATATTTT.

The chain is built from TRBV4-1 and TRBJ1-4; a possible D gene is TRBD1 (6 bases). V was pared by 1 base and J by 6 bases, with 18 bases between. Germline-derived CDR1 and CDR2 are MGHRA and YSYEKL. This CDR3 has 17 residues. The CDR3 sequence: CASSQVLAIRGDEKLFF. The CDR3 DNA reads as TGCGCCAGCAGCCAAGTGTTGGCGATCAGGGGTGATGAAAAACTGTTTTTT.

The V gene is TRBV19, the J gene TRBJ1-2, with D unresolved. CDR3 length: 13 residues. Germline CDR1 is LNHDA and CDR2 is SQIVND (reference sequence). The V end lost 7 bases, the J end lost 4 bases, and 13 bases lay between the germline ends. The CDR3 DNA reads TGTGCCAGTACCGTTGTGGAGGGCTATGGCTACACCTTC. It specifies CASTVVEGYGYTF.

The V gene is TRBV19, the J gene TRBJ1-6; perhaps TRBD1 as D (5 bases). Germline lookup yields CDR1 LNHDA and CDR2 SQIVND (reference sequence). The CDR3 loop spans 15 amino acids. The V end lost 6 bases, the J end lost 7 bases, and 16 bases lay between the germline ends. CDR3 sequence (DNA): TGTGCCAGTAGCCTCTGGGGGGGAATAAATTCACCCCTCCACTTT. This translates into CASSLWGGINSPLHF.

The V gene is TRBV7-2, the J gene TRBJ1-2, with 8 bases aligning to TRBD1. The length of the CDR3 is 16 residues. The V and J ends lost 5 bases and 1 base, in that order; junction bases with no gene match: 9. Germline lookup yields CDR1 SGHTA and CDR2 FQGNSA. The CDR3 here is CASSRPTRGLNYGYTF. DNA for the CDR3: TGTGCCAGCAGCCGCCCGACCAGGGGGCTTAACTATGGCTACACCTTC.

DNA for the CDR3: TGTGCCAGCAGCGTACCCGAGACAGGGCTCTCTGGAAACACCATATATTTT. Translation: CASSVPETGLSGNTIYF. The genes are TRBV9 and TRBJ1-3, with 7 bases matching TRBD1. Germline CDR1 SGDLS, CDR2 YYNGEE. CDR3 size: 17 residues. J gave up 0 bases and V 1 base, and 7 bases lay outside the gene matches.

Worth noting for this clone: This sample includes further DNA sequences coding for the same CDR3. The chain recombines TRBV5-1 with TRBJ2-2; TRBD1 matches at 8 bases. Germline lookup yields CDR1 SGHRS and CDR2 YFSETQ. There are 16 residues in the CDR3. V shed 0 bases and J 0 bases; nucleotides not matched to a gene: 1. The CDR3 nucleotides read TGCGCCAGCAGCTTGGCAGGGGGCCCGAACACCGGGGAGCTGTTTTTT. It yields the protein CASSLAGGPNTGELFF.

This chain uses TRBV19 with TRBJ1-5; 11 bases match TRBD1. V gave up 7 bases and J gave up 7 bases; unmatched junction bases: 9. This CDR3 spans 15 amino acids. Per the germline V gene, CDR1 is LNHDA and CDR2 is SQIVND (reference sequence). The DNA for the CDR3 is TGTGCCAGTAAGACAGGACAGGGGGCAAGACAGCCCCAGCATTTT. Protein sequence: CASKTGQGARQPQHF. The variable domain in full, with the rest retrieved from reference TRBV19 and TRBJ1-5, is DGGITQSPKYLFRKEGQNVTLSCEQNLNHDAMYWYRQDPGQGLRLIYYSQIVNDFQKGDIAEGYSVSREKKESFPLTVTSAQKNPTAFYLCASKTGQGARQPQHFGDGTRLSIL.

The chain recombines TRBV10-3 with TRBJ1-1; TRBD1 matches at 7 bases. The CDR3 consists of 15 residues. After removal of 1 base from V and 5 bases from J, the junction contained 7 bases not matched to a gene. Looked up from germline, CDR1 is ENHRY and CDR2 is SYGVKD. The CDR3 region has the DNA TGTGCCATCAGTGAGTTACAGAGGGGGCGGACTGAAGCTTTCTTT. Protein: CAISELQRGRTEAFF.

The chain carries TRBV16 and TRBJ2-7, with D unclear. Germline V CDR1 and CDR2: KGHSY, FQNENV. V lost 0 bases and J lost 0, with 6 bases in between. The CDR3 extends over 14 amino acids. The CDR3 here is CASSQSSNSYEQYF. CDR3 coding DNA: TGTGCCAGCAGCCAATCTTCCAACTCCTACGAGCAGTACTTC. Combining the CDR3 with reference TRBV16 and TRBJ2-7 gives the whole variable domain GEEVAQTPKHLVRGEGQKAKLYCAPIKGHSYVFWYQQVLKNEFKFLISFQNENVFDETGMPKERFSAKCLPNSPCSLEIQATKLEDSAVYFCASSQSSNSYEQYFGPGTRLTVT.

The chain is built from TRBV18 and TRBJ2-7; weak D call: TRBD1 (6 bases). This CDR3 contains 13 residues. V lost 3 bases, J lost 3 bases, and 9 bases lay in between. Germline values: CDR1 KGHSH, CDR2 LQKENI. The CDR3 loop is CASSPGTSYEQYF. For the CDR3, the DNA is TGTGCCAGCTCACCCGGGACAAGCTACGAGCAGTACTTC.

V gene TRBV7-2 combines with J gene TRBJ2-3; 7 nucleotides line up with TRBD2. Trimming took 4 bases from V and 4 from J; bases not matched to a gene: 14. Looked up from germline, CDR1 is SGHTA and CDR2 is FQGNSA. CDR3 length: 17 amino acids. In DNA form, the CDR3 reads TGTGCCAGCAGCTCCCAGGAGGGAAGCGGGGTCGCAGATACGCAGTATTTT. It yields the protein CASSSQEGSGVADTQYF.

The rearrangement joins TRBV6-5 to TRBJ1-1; no reliable D call. From germline, CDR1 is MNHEY and CDR2 SVGAGI. V lost 0 bases, J lost 1 base, and 12 bases lay in between. The CDR3 consists of 16 residues. The CDR3 loop reads CASSYSAAGANTEAFF. CDR3 nucleotides: TGTGCCAGCAGTTACTCGGCGGCGGGTGCGAACACTGAAGCTTTCTTT.

This chain uses TRBV9 with TRBJ1-2; TRBD1 is a possible D gene (5 bases). The V end was cut by 2 bases, the J end by 8 bases, with 25 bases between. This CDR3 has 17 amino acids. CDR1 is SGDLS, CDR2 YYNGEE, per germline. The CDR3 region has the DNA TGTGCCAGCAGCGTCACCGATGGGACTGCTTCTTTTTTGGGCTACACCTTC. Its translation: CASSVTDGTASFLGYTF.